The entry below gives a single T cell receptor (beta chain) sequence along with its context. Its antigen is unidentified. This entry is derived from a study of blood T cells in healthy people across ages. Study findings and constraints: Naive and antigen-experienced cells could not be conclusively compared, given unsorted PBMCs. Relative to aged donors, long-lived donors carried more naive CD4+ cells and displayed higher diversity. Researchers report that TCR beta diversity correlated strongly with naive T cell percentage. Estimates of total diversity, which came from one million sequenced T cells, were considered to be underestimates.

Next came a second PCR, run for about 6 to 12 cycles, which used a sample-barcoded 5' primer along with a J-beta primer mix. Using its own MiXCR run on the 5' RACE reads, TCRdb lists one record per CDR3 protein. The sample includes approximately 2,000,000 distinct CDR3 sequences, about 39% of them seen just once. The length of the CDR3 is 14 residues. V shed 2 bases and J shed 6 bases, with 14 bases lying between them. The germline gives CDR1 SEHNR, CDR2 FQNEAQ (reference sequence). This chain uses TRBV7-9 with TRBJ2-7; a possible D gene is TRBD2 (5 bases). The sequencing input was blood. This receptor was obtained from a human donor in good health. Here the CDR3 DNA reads TGTGCCAGCAGCTTAAGGGAGTATGACGGCGAGCAGTACTTC. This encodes CASSLREYDGEQYF.